This T cell receptor beta chain is from a study of blood T cell repertoires in COVID-19. Looking at the study overall: Material from acute and convalescent COVID-19 was sourced from the United States, Italy and Spain. The analysed material was cDNA or gDNA that came from T cells, B-cell-depleted T cells, or PBMCs.

Authors' analysis steps: Estimation of nucleated cell counts was performed using reference gene primer amplification. Measured with immunoSEQ multiplex PCR; TCRdb has only the in-frame clones, and not every one. V, J and clone size were drawn from that table, and D and trimming were deduced from the DNA. Among fewer than 150,000 clones listed, roughly 80% were seen once. The CDR3 extends over 12 amino acids. Germline CDR1 KGHDR, CDR2 SFDVKD. Deletions cut 1 base from V and 3 bases from J, with 3 bases between. V and J are TRBV24-1 and TRBJ2-7; D remains unclear. Sequencing was carried out using peripheral blood. The TCR comes from a man over 45 with acute or convalescent COVID-19. This CDR3 is CATSDFVYEQYF. CDR3 coding DNA: TGTGCCACCAGTGATTTCGTCTACGAGCAGTACTTC.